The clone carrying this TCR beta chain came up many times. The target antigen is unknown. The sample is drawn from a study of glioma-infiltrating T cells. Study-wide results and caveats: Above-expected tissue-blood divergence occurred in all gliomas, most in low-grade ones. Tissue and blood shared very few CDR3 sequences.

TCR alpha and beta CDR3 regions were amplified from RNA using iRepertoire nested multiplex PCR. For one-step reverse transcription and amplification, roughly 95-450 ng of tissue mRNA or PBMC total RNA was used. Each CDR3 protein gets one entry after TCRdb re-called the multiplex PCR reads with MiXCR. The repertoire holds over 100,000 distinct CDR3 sequences, about 25% seen once, with about a third in the top ten. With V trimmed by 1 base and J by 9 bases, 8 bases remained unmatched. Germline V gene lookup returns CDR1 SGHTA and CDR2 FQGTGA. This CDR3 contains 16 residues. Sequencing was done on a sample of glioma tissue, nonneoplastic brain tissue, or PBMCs (not recorded which). This sequence was found in a human donor with low-grade glioma or glioblastoma, undergoing nonglioma brain surgery, or in good health (not recorded which). The chain couples TRBV7-3 to TRBJ2-1, with 11 bases that match TRBD1. DNA of the CDR3: TGTGCCAGCAGCTTAAGGACAGGGGGCGTCTATAGTGAGCAGTTCTTC. Its translation is CASSLRTGGVYSEQFF.